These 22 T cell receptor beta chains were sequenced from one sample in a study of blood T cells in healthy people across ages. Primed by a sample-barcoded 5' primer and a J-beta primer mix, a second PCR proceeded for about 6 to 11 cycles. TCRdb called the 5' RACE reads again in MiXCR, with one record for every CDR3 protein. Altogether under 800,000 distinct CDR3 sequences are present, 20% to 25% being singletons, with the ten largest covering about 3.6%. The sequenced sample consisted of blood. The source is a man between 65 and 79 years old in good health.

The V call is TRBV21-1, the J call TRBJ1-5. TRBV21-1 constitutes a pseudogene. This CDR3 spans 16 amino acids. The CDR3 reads CASSEPGPRRNQPQHF. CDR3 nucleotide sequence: TGTGCCAGCAGCGAACCGGGCCCGAGGCGGAATCAGCCCCAGCATTTT.

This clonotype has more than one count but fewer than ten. CDR3 region: CASSLPRLSTSRSTDTQYF. The CDR3 DNA sequence: TGTGCCAGCAGCTTACCGCGACTTTCGACTAGCCGGAGCACAGATACGCAGTATTTT. V usage is TRBV7-8 and J usage is TRBJ2-3; 7 bases match TRBD2. V was clipped by 2 bases and J by 0 bases; unmatched bases: 14. The length of the CDR3 is 19 residues. Germline CDR1 and CDR2: SGHVS and FQNEAQ.

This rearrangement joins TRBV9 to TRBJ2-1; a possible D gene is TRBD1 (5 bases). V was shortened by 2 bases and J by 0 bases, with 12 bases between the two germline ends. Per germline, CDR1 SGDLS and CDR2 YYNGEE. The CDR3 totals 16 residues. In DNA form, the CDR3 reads TGTGCCAGCAGCGTCCAGACAGTTCTCTCCTACAATGAGCAGTTCTTC. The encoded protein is CASSVQTVLSYNEQFF.

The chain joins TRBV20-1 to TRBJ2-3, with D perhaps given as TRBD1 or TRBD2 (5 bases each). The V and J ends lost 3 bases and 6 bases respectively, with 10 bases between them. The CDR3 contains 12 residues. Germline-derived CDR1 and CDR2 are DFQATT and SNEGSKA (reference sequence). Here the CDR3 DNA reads TGCAGTGCTAGCGGGGCGGAGGATACGCAGTATTTT. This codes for CSASGAEDTQYF.

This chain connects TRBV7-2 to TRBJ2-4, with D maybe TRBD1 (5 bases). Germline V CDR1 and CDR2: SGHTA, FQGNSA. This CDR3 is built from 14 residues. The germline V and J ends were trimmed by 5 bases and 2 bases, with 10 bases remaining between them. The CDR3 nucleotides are TGTGCCAGCAGCAGGGGTTCGACCAAAAACATTCAGTACTTC. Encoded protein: CASSRGSTKNIQYF.

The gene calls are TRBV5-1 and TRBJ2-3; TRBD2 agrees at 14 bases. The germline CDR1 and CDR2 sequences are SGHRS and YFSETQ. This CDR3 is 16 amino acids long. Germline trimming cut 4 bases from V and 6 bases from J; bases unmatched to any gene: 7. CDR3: CASSKGTSGSGDTQYF. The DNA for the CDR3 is TGCGCCAGCAGCAAGGGGACTAGCGGGAGTGGGGATACGCAGTATTTT.

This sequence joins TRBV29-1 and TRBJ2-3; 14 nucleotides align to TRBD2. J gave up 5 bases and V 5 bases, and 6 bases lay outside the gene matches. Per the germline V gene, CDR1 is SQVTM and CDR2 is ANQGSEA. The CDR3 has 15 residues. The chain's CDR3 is CSVQTGTSGRDTQYF. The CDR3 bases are TGCAGCGTTCAGACCGGGACTAGCGGGAGAGATACGCAGTATTTT.

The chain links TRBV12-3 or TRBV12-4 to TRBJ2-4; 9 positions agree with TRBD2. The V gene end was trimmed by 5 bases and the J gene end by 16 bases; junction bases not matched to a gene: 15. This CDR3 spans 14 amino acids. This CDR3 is CASSPPASGATRYF. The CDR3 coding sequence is TGTGCCAGCAGTCCCCCGGCTAGCGGGGCGACTCGATACTTC.

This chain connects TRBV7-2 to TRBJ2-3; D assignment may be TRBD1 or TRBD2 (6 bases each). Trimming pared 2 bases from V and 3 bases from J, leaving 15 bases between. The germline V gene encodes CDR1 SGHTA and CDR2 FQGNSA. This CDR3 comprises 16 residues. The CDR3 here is CASSLIGPGATDTQYF. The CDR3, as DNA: TGTGCCAGCAGCTTAATAGGACCGGGGGCGACAGATACGCAGTATTTT.

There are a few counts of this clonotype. Written as DNA, the CDR3 is TGCAGTGTGGGGATGGGGGTGGTCTACGAGCAGTACTTC. Its protein product is CSVGMGVVYEQYF. The chain has TRBV20-1 and TRBJ2-7, with D perhaps TRBD1 or TRBD2 (5 bases each). Per the germline V gene, CDR1 is DFQATT and CDR2 is SNEGSKA (reference sequence). V dropped 7 bases and J dropped 3 bases, with 16 bases sitting between them. The CDR3 sequence is 13 residues long.

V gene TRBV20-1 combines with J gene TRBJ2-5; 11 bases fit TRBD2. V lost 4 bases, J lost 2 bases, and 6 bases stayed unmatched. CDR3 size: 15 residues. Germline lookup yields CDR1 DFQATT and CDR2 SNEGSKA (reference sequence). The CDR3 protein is CSAISLAGGQETQYF. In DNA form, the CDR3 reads TGCAGTGCTATATCTCTAGCGGGAGGACAAGAGACCCAGTACTTC.

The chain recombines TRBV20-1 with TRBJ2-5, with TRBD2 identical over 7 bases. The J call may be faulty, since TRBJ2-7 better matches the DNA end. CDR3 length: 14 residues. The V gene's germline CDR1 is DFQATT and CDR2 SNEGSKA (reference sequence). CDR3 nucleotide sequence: TGCAGTGCTAGTGAGTCTAGCGGAAGCTACGAGCAGTACTTC. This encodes CSASESSGSYEQYF.

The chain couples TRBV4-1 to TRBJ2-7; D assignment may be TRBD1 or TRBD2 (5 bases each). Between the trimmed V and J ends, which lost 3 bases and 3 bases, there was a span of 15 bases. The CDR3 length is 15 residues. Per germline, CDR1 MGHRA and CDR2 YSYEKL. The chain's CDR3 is CASSQRSGLGYEQYF. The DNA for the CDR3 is TGCGCCAGCAGCCAGAGGTCGGGGCTGGGCTACGAGCAGTACTTC.

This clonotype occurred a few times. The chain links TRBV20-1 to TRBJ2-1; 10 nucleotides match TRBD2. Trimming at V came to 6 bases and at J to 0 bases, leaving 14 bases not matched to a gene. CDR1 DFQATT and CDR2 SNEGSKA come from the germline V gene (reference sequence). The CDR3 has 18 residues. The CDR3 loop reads CSATRWLAGDFSYNEQFF. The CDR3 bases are TGCAGTGCCACCCGGTGGCTAGCGGGGGATTTCTCCTACAATGAGCAGTTCTTC.

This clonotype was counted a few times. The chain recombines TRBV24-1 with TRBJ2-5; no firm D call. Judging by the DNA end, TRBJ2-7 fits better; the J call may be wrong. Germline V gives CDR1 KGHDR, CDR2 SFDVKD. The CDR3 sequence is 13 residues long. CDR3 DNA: TGTGCCACCAGTGAGGCAGCCTCCTACGAGCAGTACTTC. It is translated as CATSEAASYEQYF.

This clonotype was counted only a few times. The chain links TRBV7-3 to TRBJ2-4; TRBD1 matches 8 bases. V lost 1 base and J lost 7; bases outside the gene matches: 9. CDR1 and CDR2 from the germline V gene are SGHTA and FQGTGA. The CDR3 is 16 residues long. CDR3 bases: TGTGCCAGCAGCTTAATGAGGGGGACAGGAGTGAACATTCAGTACTTC. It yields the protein CASSLMRGTGVNIQYF.

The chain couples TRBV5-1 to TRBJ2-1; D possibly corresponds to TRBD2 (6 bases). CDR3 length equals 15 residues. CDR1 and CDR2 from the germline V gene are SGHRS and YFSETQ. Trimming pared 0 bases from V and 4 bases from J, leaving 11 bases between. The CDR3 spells CASSLGDFQYNEQFF. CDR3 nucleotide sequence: TGCGCCAGCAGCTTGGGGGACTTCCAATACAATGAGCAGTTCTTC.

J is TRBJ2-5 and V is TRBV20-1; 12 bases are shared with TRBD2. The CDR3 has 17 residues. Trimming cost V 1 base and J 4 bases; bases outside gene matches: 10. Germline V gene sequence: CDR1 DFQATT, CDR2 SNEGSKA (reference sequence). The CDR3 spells CSARVGRPGLAGETQYF. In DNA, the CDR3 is TGCAGTGCTAGAGTTGGCCGGCCGGGACTAGCGGGAGAGACCCAGTACTTC.

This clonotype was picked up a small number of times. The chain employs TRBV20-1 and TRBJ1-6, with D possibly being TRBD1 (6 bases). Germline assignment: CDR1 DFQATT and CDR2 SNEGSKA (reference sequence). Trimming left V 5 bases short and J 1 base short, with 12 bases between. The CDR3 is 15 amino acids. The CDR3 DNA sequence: TGCAGTGCTTCTACAGGGAGGTCCTATAATTCACCCCTCCACTTT. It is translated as CSASTGRSYNSPLHF.

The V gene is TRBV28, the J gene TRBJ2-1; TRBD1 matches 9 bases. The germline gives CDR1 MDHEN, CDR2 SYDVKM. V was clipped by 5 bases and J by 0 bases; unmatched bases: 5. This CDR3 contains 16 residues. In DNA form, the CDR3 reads TGTGCCAGCAGTCGGACAGGGGCCCTCTCCTACAATGAGCAGTTCTTC. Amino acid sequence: CASSRTGALSYNEQFF. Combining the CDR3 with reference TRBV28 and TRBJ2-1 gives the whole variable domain DVKVTQSSRYLVKRTGEKVFLECVQDMDHENMFWYRQDPGLGLRLIYFSYDVKMKEKGDIPEGYSVSREKKERFSLILESASTNQTSMYLCASSRTGALSYNEQFFGPGTRLTVL.

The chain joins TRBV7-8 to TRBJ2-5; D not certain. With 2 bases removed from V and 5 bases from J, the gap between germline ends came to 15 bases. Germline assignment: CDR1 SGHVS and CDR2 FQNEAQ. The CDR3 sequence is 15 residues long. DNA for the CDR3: TGTGCCAGCAGCTTAATCGAAAAGCGAAGCGAGACCCAGTACTTC. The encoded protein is CASSLIEKRSETQYF.

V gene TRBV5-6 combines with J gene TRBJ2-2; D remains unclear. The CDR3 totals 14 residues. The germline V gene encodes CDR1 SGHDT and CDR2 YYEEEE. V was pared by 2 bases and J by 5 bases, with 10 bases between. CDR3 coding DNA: TGTGCCAGCAGCTTTCGGGTGGGGACCGGGGAGCTGTTTTTT. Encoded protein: CASSFRVGTGELFF.